The 26 T cell receptor beta chains in this list originate from one sample, sequenced in a study of blood T cells in healthy people across ages. A second PCR of roughly 7 to 11 cycles used a sample-barcoded 5' primer and a J-beta primer mix. TCRdb analysed the 5' RACE reads with MiXCR anew, one entry per CDR3 protein. The sample shows roughly 1,700,000 distinct CDR3 sequences, 28% of them seen only once. The sequencing input was blood. Receptors originate from a woman in her twenties or thirties in good health.

This clonotype has ten or more counts. The chain links TRBV29-1 to TRBJ1-2; 7 positions match TRBD1. Unmatched junction bases numbered 11, after V lost 4 bases and J lost 3 bases. The CDR3 contains 15 residues. Per the germline V gene, CDR1 is SQVTM and CDR2 is ANQGSEA. The CDR3 protein is CSVGHETGSDYGYTF. CDR3 in DNA: TGCAGCGTTGGCCACGAGACAGGGTCCGACTATGGCTACACCTTC.

This clonotype was detected only a few times. The rearrangement joins TRBV9 to TRBJ2-7; 7 nucleotides line up with TRBD2. V lost 0 bases to trimming and J lost 4 bases; unmatched junction nucleotides: 10. Germline CDR1 and CDR2: SGDLS and YYNGEE. The CDR3 totals 16 residues. CDR3 sequence reads: CASSVESGGGSYEQYF. For the CDR3, the DNA is TGTGCCAGCAGCGTAGAGTCAGGTGGCGGGAGTTACGAGCAGTACTTC.

The chain links TRBV7-9 to TRBJ2-3; a possible D gene is TRBD1 (5 bases). The CDR3 covers 17 residues. The V end lost 5 bases, the J end lost 0 bases, and 18 bases lay between the germline ends. Germline loops: CDR1 SEHNR, CDR2 FQNEAQ (reference sequence). The CDR3 DNA follows: TGTGCCAGCAGCCTCACCCCTAACAGGAGTAGCACAGATACGCAGTATTTT. Amino acid sequence: CASSLTPNRSSTDTQYF. Using reference TRBV7-9 and TRBJ2-3 for the parts outside the CDR3, the full variable domain is DTGVSQNPRHKITKRGQNVTFRCDPISEHNRLYWYRQTLGQGPEFLTYFQNEAQLEKSRLLSDRFSAERPKGSFSTLEIQRTEQGDSAMYLCASSLTPNRSSTDTQYFGPGTRLTVL.

The sample holds a few counts of this clonotype. The rearrangement uses TRBV20-1 and TRBJ1-1; no clear D gene. CDR3 length: 14 amino acids. Trimming took off 0 bases at V and 4 bases at J, with 12 bases between the two ends. CDR1 is DFQATT and CDR2 is SNEGSKA in the germline V gene (reference sequence). CDR3 sequence: CSARERPAGTEAFF. The CDR3 DNA sequence: TGCAGTGCTAGAGAACGGCCGGCAGGCACTGAAGCTTTCTTT.

This clonotype was seen only a few times. The genes are TRBV3-1 and TRBJ1-1, with D maybe TRBD1 (6 bases). Trimming pared 4 bases from V and 6 bases from J, leaving 15 bases between. The germline CDR1 and CDR2 sequences are LGHDT and YNNKEL (reference sequence). This CDR3 has 14 amino acids. The CDR3 DNA reads as TGTGCCAGCAGCCCGAATGTCGGGACATCTGAAGCTTTCTTT. Protein product: CASSPNVGTSEAFF.

The chain links TRBV20-1 to TRBJ1-2; TRBD1 is a possible D gene (6 bases). This CDR3 comprises 14 residues. V shed 0 bases and J shed 5 bases, with 13 bases lying between them. Germline V lookup: CDR1 DFQATT, CDR2 SNEGSKA (reference sequence). CDR3 protein: CSARDNRVGYGYTF. CDR3 bases: TGCAGTGCTAGAGATAACAGGGTGGGTTATGGCTACACCTTC.

This clonotype came up many times. The rearrangement uses TRBV12-3 or TRBV12-4 and TRBJ2-6; 8 nucleotides line up with TRBD1. V was pared by 6 bases and J by 4 bases, with 8 bases of the junction left unmatched. The CDR3 extends over 16 amino acids. DNA for the CDR3: TGTGCCAGCAGAAAGCAGGGGGCGCTGGGGGCCAACGTCCTGACTTTC. This translates into CASRKQGALGANVLTF.

To note about this clonotype: One end of the junction does not line up with germline, which may come from a read error. This chain links TRBV20-1 with TRBJ2-1, with no clear D. The CDR3 runs 14 residues. Germline-derived CDR1 and CDR2 are DFQATT and SNEGSKA (reference sequence). The CDR3 loop reads CSARGRASRIERFF. The CDR3 bases are TGCAGTGCTAGAGGAAGGGCCAGTCGCATTGAGCGGTTCTTC.

This clonotype came up many times. This chain links TRBV29-1 with TRBJ2-7; 10 positions agree with TRBD1. The CDR3 has 13 residues. Germline values: CDR1 SQVTM, CDR2 ANQGSEA. Trimming removed 7 bases from V and 6 bases from J; junction bases left unmatched: 9. CDR3 amino acids: CSAVGQGKGEQYF. The CDR3 DNA is TGCAGCGCTGTGGGACAGGGGAAAGGCGAGCAGTACTTC.

Regarding this clonotype: One base away lies a much larger clone, so this may be a sequencing read error. V and J are TRBV3-1 and TRBJ2-3; D is unresolved. The CDR3 extends over 14 amino acids. V was shortened by 3 bases and J by 5 bases, with 12 bases between the two germline ends. The germline gives CDR1 LGHDT, CDR2 YNNKEL (reference sequence). CDR3 amino acids: CASSQRSSIDTQYF. The CDR3 region has the DNA TGTGCCAGCAGCCAGCGGTCCTCCATAGATACGCAGTATTTT.

This clonotype was detected ten times or more. The gene calls are TRBV7-2 and TRBJ2-4, with unresolved D. The V and J ends lost 5 bases and 2 bases respectively, with 16 bases between them. Germline CDR1 and CDR2: SGHTA and FQGNSA. The CDR3 is made up of 16 amino acids. The CDR3 is CASSARSTRSKNIQYF. The CDR3 DNA is TGTGCCAGCAGCGCCCGATCTACAAGATCCAAAAACATTCAGTACTTC.

At least ten counts were recorded for this clonotype. V is TRBV7-6 and J is TRBJ2-7; tentatively, D is TRBD1 (5 bases). This CDR3 is built from 11 residues. V was trimmed by 8 bases and J by 6 bases, leaving 11 bases between them. Germline V gene sequence: CDR1 SGHVS, CDR2 FNYEAQ. DNA for the CDR3: TGTGCCAGCGGACACCCGGCCGAGCAGTACTTC. Translation gives CASGHPAEQYF.

The CDR3 region is CASSWSVGDSPLHF. CDR3 nucleotides: TGTGCCAGCAGCTGGTCGGTGGGTGATTCACCCCTCCACTTT. The chain joins TRBV7-9 to TRBJ1-6; D gene uncertain. Trimming left V 4 bases short and J 8 bases short, with 12 bases between. The CDR3 has 14 residues. Germline V gives CDR1 SEHNR, CDR2 FQNEAQ (reference sequence).

The rearrangement links TRBV20-1 to TRBJ1-4, with 9 bases that match TRBD1. V lost 1 base to trimming and J lost 0 bases; unmatched junction nucleotides: 3. Per germline, CDR1 DFQATT and CDR2 SNEGSKA (reference sequence). This CDR3 is built from 16 residues. CDR3 in DNA: TGCAGTGCTAGAGCGACAGGGGGAGCAACTAATGAAAAACTGTTTTTT. Translation gives CSARATGGATNEKLFF.

J is TRBJ2-7 and V is TRBV28; 8 positions agree with TRBD1. CDR3 length: 16 amino acids. Germline assignment: CDR1 MDHEN and CDR2 SYDVKM. J gave up 0 bases and V 4 bases, and 8 bases lay outside the gene matches. This chain's CDR3 is CASSSPGDRTSYEQYF. CDR3 nucleotide sequence: TGTGCCAGCAGTTCCCCAGGGGACAGGACCTCCTACGAGCAGTACTTC.

This clonotype was picked up a small number of times. The V gene is TRBV10-3, the J gene TRBJ2-1; 9 bases are a match to TRBD1. CDR1 is ENHRY and CDR2 is SYGVKD in the germline V gene. The CDR3 runs to 15 residues. With V trimmed by 0 bases and J by 8 bases, 5 bases remained unmatched. The CDR3 region has the DNA TGTGCCATCAGTGAGTCTGGACAGGGGTCCCATGAGCAGTTCTTC. Amino acid sequence: CAISESGQGSHEQFF.

This chain connects TRBV24-1 to TRBJ2-7, with D possibly being TRBD2 (7 bases). Germline-derived CDR1 and CDR2 are KGHDR and SFDVKD. This CDR3 spans 16 amino acids. Between the trimmed V and J ends, which lost 4 bases and 5 bases, there was a span of 20 bases. CDR3 sequence reads: CATSDRRGGDRNEQYF. As DNA, the CDR3 is TGTGCCACCAGTGACCGGAGGGGGGGAGATAGGAACGAGCAGTACTTC.

This chain joins TRBV18 and TRBJ2-4; TRBD2 aligns across 9 bases. The J call may be incorrect, as the DNA end agrees better with TRBJ2-7. The CDR3 sequence is 16 residues long. From germline, CDR1 is KGHSH and CDR2 LQKENI. CDR3 sequence reads: CASSPEIAGEPTEQYF. DNA for the CDR3: TGTGCCAGCTCACCGGAAATAGCGGGGGAGCCGACCGAGCAGTACTTC.

This clonotype has more than one count but fewer than ten. A single base separates this from a much larger clone, so it may be a read error. This chain joins TRBV5-1 and TRBJ2-3, with 11 bases that match TRBD1. CDR3 length: 15 amino acids. Germline CDR1 is SGHRS and CDR2 is YFSETQ. This CDR3 is CAGSPDRGRTDTQYF. The CDR3 DNA sequence: TGCGCCGGCAGCCCGGACAGGGGGCGAACAGATACGCAGTATTTT.

On this clonotype itself: A clone one base away is much larger, so this may be a read error. V usage is TRBV6-2 or TRBV6-3 and J usage is TRBJ2-5; D possibly corresponds to TRBD2 (5 bases). The CDR3 extends over 15 amino acids. The germline CDR1 and CDR2 sequences are MNHEY and SVGEGT. The CDR3 region is CVSRLSAVNDETQYF. Here the CDR3 DNA reads TGTGTCAGCAGGCTCTCAGCGGTGAACGATGAGACCCAGTACTTC.

This clonotype was observed a handful of times. The chain is built from TRBV9 and TRBJ1-2, with D unclear. Germline V gene data show CDR1 as SGDLS and CDR2 as YYNGEE. This CDR3 comprises 14 residues. With 1 base removed from V and 4 bases from J, the gap between germline ends came to 11 bases. CDR3 sequence reads: CASSVKDGFYGYTF. The DNA for the CDR3 is TGTGCCAGCAGCGTAAAGGACGGGTTCTATGGCTACACCTTC.

The table lists this clonotype with a few counts. At one end, the junction sequence differs from germline, possibly due to a read error. This chain links TRBV11-2 with TRBJ2-3, with D possibly TRBD1 on 5 matching bases. Per the germline V gene, CDR1 is SGHAT and CDR2 is FQNNGV. CDR3 length: 13 amino acids. The CDR3 sequence: CASGLQGTDTQYF. The CDR3 DNA is TGTGCCAGCGGCTTACAGGGCACAGATACGCAGTATTTT.

This clonotype was picked up a small number of times. This rearrangement joins TRBV20-1 to TRBJ2-7; D is possibly TRBD2 (6 bases). From germline, CDR1 is DFQATT and CDR2 SNEGSKA (reference sequence). The CDR3 sequence is 13 residues long. V lost 7 bases and J lost 1, with 14 bases in between. The CDR3 region is CSVAAPNSYEQYF. CDR3 sequence (DNA): TGCAGTGTAGCGGCTCCAAATTCCTACGAGCAGTACTTC.

This clonotype appeared once. The chain employs TRBV10-2 and TRBJ1-2; a weak D match, TRBD1 (5 bases). The CDR3 has 15 amino acids. CDR1 is WSHSY, CDR2 SAAADI, per germline. The V and J ends lost 0 bases and 4 bases respectively, with 12 bases between them. CDR3 protein: CASSESTWTPYGYTF. The DNA of the CDR3 is TGCGCCAGCAGTGAGTCGACCTGGACACCCTATGGCTACACCTTC.

This clonotype was counted a few times. V gene TRBV7-2 combines with J gene TRBJ2-3; D might be TRBD2 (6 bases). Germline CDR1 is SGHTA and CDR2 is FQGNSA. This CDR3 is built from 14 residues. The V and J ends lost 5 bases and 1 base respectively, with 10 bases between them. The CDR3 region has the DNA TGTGCCAGCAGCCAGCGGAGGGGCACAGATACGCAGTATTTT. Protein product: CASSQRRGTDTQYF.

The gene calls are TRBV28 and TRBJ1-1, with a possible D match to TRBD1 (6 bases). This CDR3 has 14 residues. The germline CDR1 and CDR2 sequences are MDHEN and SYDVKM. Trimming removed 6 bases from V and 4 bases from J, with 15 bases in between. As DNA, the CDR3 is TGTGCCAGCAGGTACGGACAGTCAGGCACTGAAGCTTTCTTT. It yields the protein CASRYGQSGTEAFF.